Given below is one T cell receptor (beta chain) in context. What it binds is unknown. The data were taken from a study of T cell responses to AZD1222 COVID-19 vaccine. Study details: Second-dose intervals near 4 or 12 weeks were combined.

V dropped 2 bases and J dropped 0 bases, with 6 bases sitting between them. Germline loops: CDR1 SGHTA, CDR2 FQGNSA. The CDR3 covers 14 residues. Study observations and caveats: Elevations in Spike-specific TCR breadth and depth followed administration of two AZD1222 doses. Dominant at 160-218 and 743-854, vaccine-associated CD4 TCRs also spanned spike.

Repertoires were generated with immunoSEQ multiplex PCR, while TCRdb's copy carries only in-frame clones and drops some. The table includes fewer than 120,000 clones, approximately 85% detected once. The origin of this receptor is an adult in good health. The starting material was peripheral blood, obtained on day 0 of AZD1222 vaccination. The chain couples TRBV7-2 to TRBJ2-3, with D unresolved. CDR3 sequence: CASSLSRSTDTQYF. The CDR3 DNA reads as TGTGCCAGCAGCTTAAGCAGGAGCACAGATACGCAGTATTTT.